The following is a T cell receptor (beta chain) sequence with its context. This record belongs to a study of monozygotic twins with inflammatory bowel disease. For each CDR3 protein, TCRdb gives one entry from its re-call of the 5' RACE reads, without DNA. The ten most abundant clones cover 2% to 2.5% of a sample with 300,000 to 400,000 distinct CDR3 sequences. The CDR3 consists of 14 residues. Germline assignment: CDR1 SQVTM and CDR2 ANQGSEA. The sequence derives from a human donor with ulcerative colitis or Crohn's disease, or a healthy co-twin of an affected twin (not recorded which). This chain links TRBV29-1 with TRBJ2-4; lacking DNA, the TRBD2 call made by TCRdb goes unchecked. Sequenced input: blood. The CDR3 loop is CGRAGSGAKNIQYF.